This TCR beta chain was sequenced in a study of beta chain features in type 1 diabetes. Study outcomes and limitations: The study found moderately but significantly shorter TCRB CDR3s in all four CD4+ subsets of Type 1 diabetes patients. Fewer junction insertions and more nucleotide deletions appeared in type 1 diabetes patients.

The entirety of the isolated RNA underwent reverse transcription, so expressed TCRB transcripts were sequenced. Some clones are missing from TCRdb's copy, which holds only in-frame ones; the method was immunoSEQ multiplex PCR. This table has about 320,000 clones, 14% appearing once. The CDR3 is 13 amino acids. The ends lost 6 bases at V and 8 bases at J; junction bases unmatched: 4. CDR1 is MNHEY and CDR2 is SVGAGI in the germline V gene. This clone has just a few counts. Antigen: not known. The V call is TRBV6-5, the J call TRBJ1-6; TRBD1 matches 7 bases. This receptor was obtained from a man aged 25 to 40 in good health. The sample was central memory CD4+ T cells from blood. The CDR3 coding sequence is TGTGCCAGCAGGAGGGACAGTGATTCACCCCTCCACTTT. It codes for CASRRDSDSPLHF.